Presented here are 32 T cell receptor beta chains from one specimen sequenced in a study of chemoradiotherapy in HPV16-positive cancers. Profiling relied on immunoSEQ multiplex PCR, and the TCRdb table lists in-frame clones only, not all of them. The sample consists of 4,500 or so clones, approximately 77% of them appearing once. The sample consisted of tumor tissue, taken from a patient who underwent chemoradiotherapy. The receptors stem from a human donor with HPV-associated anogenital cancer.

The J gene is TRBJ1-1, the V gene TRBV27, with D unclear. With 5 bases removed from V and 6 bases from J, the gap between germline ends came to 13 bases. Per germline, CDR1 MNHEY and CDR2 SMNVEV (reference sequence). The CDR3 is made up of 13 amino acids. This CDR3 reads CASSPLGGAEAFF. The DNA of the CDR3 is TGTGCCAGCAGTCCCTTGGGCGGGGCTGAAGCTTTCTTT.

By proportion, this clone is medium-sized. The chain employs TRBV29-1 and TRBJ1-1; no clear D. The V gene's germline CDR1 is SQVTM and CDR2 ANQGSEA. This CDR3 has 13 amino acids. V was cut by 6 bases and J by 1 base, with 12 bases left in between. As DNA, the CDR3 is TGCAGCGTCGCAAATTTTAGGAACACTGAAGCTTTCTTT. This sequence encodes CSVANFRNTEAFF.

The gene calls are TRBV7-6 and TRBJ2-5; either TRBD1 or TRBD2 may supply D (5 bases each). CDR3 length equals 16 residues. With 3 bases removed from V and 3 bases from J, the gap between germline ends came to 17 bases. In germline, CDR1 is SGHVS, CDR2 FNYEAQ. The CDR3, as DNA: TGTGCCAGCAGCTTCACCGGGGCGGTGGGGGAAGAGACCCAGTACTTC. Encoded protein: CASSFTGAVGEETQYF.

This clone qualifies as large (0.1 to 1%). The chain employs TRBV7-2 and TRBJ2-7, with D unresolved. From germline, CDR1 is SGHTA and CDR2 FQGNSA. This CDR3 is built from 11 residues. Trimming pared 2 bases from V and 3 bases from J, leaving 2 bases between. CDR3 amino acids: CASSLHYEQYF. DNA for the CDR3: TGTGCCAGCAGCTTACACTACGAGCAGTACTTC.

The gene calls are TRBV9 and TRBJ1-2; no firm D call. Germline V gives CDR1 SGDLS, CDR2 YYNGEE. CDR3 size: 13 residues. V was pared by 0 bases and J by 8 bases, with 11 bases between. CDR3 sequence: CASSVDRARGYTF. For the CDR3, the DNA is TGTGCCAGCAGCGTAGACCGGGCCCGGGGCTACACCTTC. The whole variable domain, filled in from reference TRBV9 and TRBJ1-2, reads DSGVTQTPKHLITATGQRVTLRCSPRSGDLSVYWYQQSLDQGLQFLIQYYNGEERAKGNILERFSAQQFPDLHSELNLSSLELGDSALYFCASSVDRARGYTFGSGTRLTVV.

V gene TRBV9 combines with J gene TRBJ2-6; D might be TRBD1 (6 bases). The CDR3 extends over 20 amino acids. Between the trimmed V and J ends, which lost 0 bases and 0 bases, there was a span of 19 bases. Germline-derived CDR1 and CDR2 are SGDLS and YYNGEE. The CDR3 sequence: CASSVGGVGASRSGANVLTF. Here the CDR3 DNA reads TGTGCCAGCAGCGTAGGAGGCGTGGGGGCGTCCCGCTCTGGGGCCAACGTCCTGACTTTC.

V usage is TRBV9 and J usage is TRBJ1-2; unclear D gene. Germline V gene sequence: CDR1 SGDLS, CDR2 YYNGEE. The CDR3 length is 14 residues. V dropped 0 bases and J dropped 1 base, with 7 bases sitting between them. DNA of the CDR3: TGTGCCAGCAGCGTAGGGTCCGGTAACTATGGCTACACCTTC. Its translation is CASSVGSGNYGYTF.

The chain links TRBV13 to TRBJ2-5; D gene ambiguous. Germline CDR1 PRHDT, CDR2 FYEKMQ (reference sequence). The germline V and J ends were trimmed by 3 bases and 7 bases, with 12 bases remaining between them. This CDR3 is 13 amino acids long. CDR3 in DNA: TGTGCCAGCAGCTTGGGTAGTTTTGGGACCCAGTACTTC. It yields the protein CASSLGSFGTQYF.

The chain is built from TRBV15 and TRBJ2-7; 7 bases line up with TRBD2. The V and J ends lost 2 bases and 6 bases, in that order; junction bases with no gene match: 4. This CDR3 has 13 amino acids. CDR1 and CDR2 (germline): LNHNV, YYDKDF (reference sequence). CDR3 protein: CATSRRPGGEQYF. DNA of the CDR3: TGTGCCACCAGCAGACGCCCGGGGGGCGAGCAGTACTTC.

The CDR3 protein is CASRGIKEGTRVLTF. CDR3 DNA sequence: TGTGCCAGCAGGGGGATTAAGGAGGGCACAAGGGTCCTGACTTTC. The chain combines TRBV28 with TRBJ2-6; TRBD2 might be the D (6 bases). Trimming took 6 bases from V and 13 from J, leaving 22 bases between them. CDR1 and CDR2 (germline): MDHEN, SYDVKM. The CDR3 is 15 amino acids.

This chain joins TRBV14 and TRBJ2-1, with 12 bases that match TRBD2. J gave up 13 bases and V 1 base, and 5 bases lay outside the gene matches. From germline, CDR1 is SGHDN and CDR2 FVKESK. This CDR3 contains 14 residues. The CDR3 sequence: CASSQVGLAGPQFF. The CDR3 region has the DNA TGTGCCAGCAGCCAAGTCGGACTAGCGGGACCTCAGTTCTTC.

The gene calls are TRBV10-3 and TRBJ2-7; TRBD1 matches at 10 bases. This CDR3 has 13 amino acids. Germline V CDR1 and CDR2: ENHRY, SYGVKD. V was clipped by 6 bases and J by 4 bases; unmatched bases: 3. For the CDR3, the DNA is TGTGCCATCAGGACAGGGGGCGGGTACGAGCAGTACTTC. Protein: CAIRTGGGYEQYF.

The rearrangement uses TRBV11-2 and TRBJ2-7; D gene ambiguous. The CDR3 has 11 amino acids. Germline CDR1 is SGHAT and CDR2 is FQNNGV. The germline V and J ends were trimmed by 6 bases and 3 bases, with 6 bases remaining between them. The CDR3 sequence is CASRSIYEQYF. The DNA of the CDR3 is TGTGCCAGCAGGTCCATCTACGAGCAGTACTTC.

The CDR3 here is CASSLGGSREQYF. The CDR3 coding sequence is TGTGCCAGCAGCTTAGGGGGCTCGAGAGAGCAGTACTTC. The rearrangement joins TRBV5-4 to TRBJ2-7, with 7 bases aligning to TRBD1. The CDR3 runs to 13 residues. From germline, CDR1 is SGHNT and CDR2 YYREEE (reference sequence). J gave up 7 bases and V 2 bases, and 6 bases lay outside the gene matches.

The CDR3 reads CASSTIGSGRYEQYF. The CDR3 DNA sequence: TGTGCCAGTAGTACCATAGGCTCAGGGCGCTACGAGCAGTACTTC. The gene calls are TRBV19 and TRBJ2-7, with D maybe TRBD1 (5 bases). Germline loops: CDR1 LNHDA, CDR2 SQIVND (reference sequence). V was clipped by 4 bases and J by 3 bases, with 16 bases between them. The CDR3 runs 15 residues.

V is TRBV9 and J is TRBJ2-5, with D perhaps matching TRBD2 (5 bases). The CDR3 is made up of 15 amino acids. Germline CDR1 and CDR2: SGDLS and YYNGEE. Trimming removed 0 bases at V and 2 bases at J, with 11 bases between. CDR3 DNA sequence: TGTGCCAGCAGCGTAGACGGGGTTCAGCAAGAGACCCAGTACTTC. As protein: CASSVDGVQQETQYF.

This chain joins TRBV6-1 and TRBJ2-7; D is undetermined. CDR1 is MNHNS, CDR2 SASEGT, per germline. The length of the CDR3 is 13 residues. V was pared by 5 bases and J by 3 bases, with 11 bases between. CDR3 loop: CASSRSADYEQYF. As DNA, the CDR3 is TGTGCCAGCAGTCGATCGGCCGACTACGAGCAGTACTTC.

The chain combines TRBV19 with TRBJ2-7; the D gene is possibly TRBD1 (6 bases). Germline V gene lookup returns CDR1 LNHDA and CDR2 SQIVND (reference sequence). Trimming shortened V by 5 bases and J by 0 bases, and 14 bases separated the two germline ends. CDR3 length: 15 amino acids. The CDR3 region is CASSRDNLGSYEQYF. The CDR3 DNA follows: TGTGCCAGTAGTCGGGACAACTTAGGCTCCTACGAGCAGTACTTC.

V usage is TRBV28 and J usage is TRBJ2-7, with a possible D match to TRBD2 (7 bases). This CDR3 is 17 amino acids long. Germline loops: CDR1 MDHEN, CDR2 SYDVKM. Trimming stripped 2 bases from V and 0 bases from J, with 17 bases between. CDR3: CASSLGGAQGSSYEQYF. CDR3 bases: TGTGCCAGCAGTTTAGGGGGGGCGCAGGGTTCCTCCTACGAGCAGTACTTC.

The table lists this clone with a count of one. This chain joins TRBV9 and TRBJ1-3, with D uncertain. Looked up from germline, CDR1 is SGDLS and CDR2 is YYNGEE. The V and J ends lost 2 bases and 4 bases respectively, with 10 bases between them. The CDR3 is 14 residues long. The CDR3 DNA is TGTGCCAGCAGCGTCGCCCAACCCGGAAACACCATATATTTT. This gives the protein CASSVAQPGNTIYF. The whole variable domain, filled in from reference TRBV9 and TRBJ1-3, reads DSGVTQTPKHLITATGQRVTLRCSPRSGDLSVYWYQQSLDQGLQFLIQYYNGEERAKGNILERFSAQQFPDLHSELNLSSLELGDSALYFCASSVAQPGNTIYFGEGSWLTVV.

V gene TRBV29-1 combines with J gene TRBJ2-1; 9 bases match TRBD1. Germline CDR1 SQVTM, CDR2 ANQGSEA. The ends lost 1 base at V and 6 bases at J; junction bases unmatched: 10. This CDR3 region has 16 residues. CDR3 nucleotides: TGCAGCGTTGAAGGACCTGGGACAGGGAGTAGCAATGAGCAGTTCTTC. Protein: CSVEGPGTGSSNEQFF.

The genes are TRBV5-1 and TRBJ1-3; unclear D gene. The CDR3 runs 14 residues. Trimming shortened V by 0 bases and J by 1 base, and 5 bases separated the two germline ends. Looked up from germline, CDR1 is SGHRS and CDR2 is YFSETQ. The CDR3 loop is CASSLVGSGNTIYF. CDR3 nucleotide sequence: TGCGCCAGCAGCTTGGTGGGGTCTGGAAACACCATATATTTT.

The chain couples TRBV6-5 to TRBJ1-1, with TRBD1 as a possible D gene (5 bases). The CDR3 length is 13 residues. Germline V gene sequence: CDR1 MNHEY, CDR2 SVGAGI. V was shortened by 5 bases and J by 5 bases, with 12 bases between the two germline ends. The CDR3, as DNA: TGTGCCAGCAGTCGAGGGGCGCAGACTGAAGCTTTCTTT. It is translated as CASSRGAQTEAFF.

In this sample, this clone turned up once. This sequence joins TRBV29-1 and TRBJ2-5; no definite D call. V lost 4 bases and J lost 9, with 12 bases in between. The germline V gene has CDR1 SQVTM and CDR2 ANQGSEA. The CDR3 totals 11 residues. For the CDR3, the DNA is TGCAGCGTTGCACCAGAGGCGGCCCAGTACTTC. Translating it yields CSVAPEAAQYF.

This clone was recorded once. The rearrangement joins TRBV5-1 to TRBJ2-1; D is possibly TRBD1 (5 bases). CDR1 and CDR2 (germline): SGHRS, YFSETQ. CDR3 size: 15 residues. Trimming removed 0 bases at V and 3 bases at J, with 10 bases between. Here the CDR3 reads CASSLGWQGYNEQFF. The CDR3 DNA follows: TGCGCCAGCAGCTTGGGGTGGCAGGGCTACAATGAGCAGTTCTTC.

This clone is medium-sized in the sample. The chain links TRBV14 to TRBJ1-1; D might be TRBD1 (5 bases). The CDR3 has 16 amino acids. The germline gives CDR1 SGHDN, CDR2 FVKESK. V was pared by 4 bases and J by 0 bases, with 15 bases between. Here the CDR3 reads CASSRRGGSMNTEAFF. In nucleotides, the CDR3 is TGTGCCAGCAGCCGACGGGGCGGATCCATGAACACTGAAGCTTTCTTT.

The chain joins TRBV10-3 to TRBJ2-1, with D possibly being TRBD2 (5 bases). This CDR3 spans 15 amino acids. The ends were cut back, 4 bases at V and 7 bases at J, with 17 bases in the middle. Germline lookup yields CDR1 ENHRY and CDR2 SYGVKD. The CDR3 is CAISVAGGLANEQFF. As DNA, the CDR3 is TGTGCCATCAGTGTAGCTGGAGGCCTGGCTAATGAGCAGTTCTTC.

The V call is TRBV6-1, the J call TRBJ2-3; D may be TRBD1 or TRBD2 (5 bases each). The CDR3 is made up of 13 amino acids. V was shortened by 7 bases and J by 4 bases, with 12 bases between the two germline ends. The germline gives CDR1 MNHNS, CDR2 SASEGT. The CDR3 DNA reads TGTGCCAGCACCCTCTGGGGGTCAGATACGCAGTATTTT. Translation gives CASTLWGSDTQYF.

The chain employs TRBV7-4 and TRBJ2-6; D possibly corresponds to TRBD2 (5 bases). With 5 bases removed from V and 5 bases from J, the gap between germline ends came to 19 bases. The CDR3 runs 17 residues. Germline lookup yields CDR1 SGHVT and CDR2 SQSDAQ. The CDR3 loop is CASSGPSSQSRANVLTF. The DNA of the CDR3 is TGTGCCAGCAGCGGACCTAGCTCACAAAGTCGGGCCAACGTCCTGACTTTC. The entire variable domain, with the rest obtained from reference TRBV7-4 and TRBJ2-6, is as follows: GAGVSQSPRYKVAKRGRDVALRCDSISGHVTLYWYRQTLGQGSEVLTYSQSDAQRDKSGRPSGRFSAERPERSVSTLKIQRTEQGDSAVYLCASSGPSSQSRANVLTFGAGSRLTVL.

CDR3 sequence (DNA): TGCGCCAGCAGCTCCGGACAGGGGAACGTAAACACCATATATTTT. Its translation is CASSSGQGNVNTIYF. This sequence joins TRBV5-1 and TRBJ1-3; 9 nucleotides agree with TRBD1. The CDR3 consists of 15 residues. Germline assignment: CDR1 SGHRS and CDR2 YFSETQ. J lost 6 bases, V lost 3 bases, and 7 bases had no gene match.

This chain links TRBV5-1 with TRBJ2-7, with 14 nucleotides matching TRBD2. This CDR3 is built from 16 residues. Per germline, CDR1 SGHRS and CDR2 YFSETQ. The trim removed 4 bases at V and 6 bases at J, leaving 9 bases unmatched. The CDR3 reads CASSPKGLAGVGEQYF. The CDR3 DNA sequence: TGCGCCAGCAGCCCCAAGGGACTAGCGGGAGTTGGCGAGCAGTACTTC.

The rearrangement uses TRBV7-2 and TRBJ2-1; a possible D gene is TRBD2 (7 bases). Germline V CDR1 and CDR2: SGHTA, FQGNSA. CDR3 length equals 17 residues. V shed 4 bases and J shed 6 bases, with 22 bases lying between them. The DNA of the CDR3 is TGTGCCAGCAGCTGGGGGGGGCCTAGCGCCACGGGCAATGAGCAGTTCTTC. This translates into CASSWGGPSATGNEQFF.